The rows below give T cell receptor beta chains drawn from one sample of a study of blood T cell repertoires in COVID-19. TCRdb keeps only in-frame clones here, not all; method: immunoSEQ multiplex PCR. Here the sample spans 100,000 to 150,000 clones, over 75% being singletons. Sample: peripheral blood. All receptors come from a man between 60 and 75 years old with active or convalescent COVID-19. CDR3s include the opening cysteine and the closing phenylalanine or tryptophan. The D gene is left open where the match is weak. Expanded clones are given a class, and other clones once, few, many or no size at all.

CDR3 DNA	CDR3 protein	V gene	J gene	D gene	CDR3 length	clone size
TGCGCCAGCAGTTTGGACGGGGGCAATCAGCCCCAGCATTTT	CASSLDGGNQPQHF	TRBV5-1	TRBJ1-5	NA	14	NA
TGTGCCAGCAGTCGGAGGTATAGCAATCAGCCCCAGCATTTT	CASSRRYSNQPQHF	TRBV6-1	TRBJ1-5	NA	14	NA
TGTGCCAGTAGTATAGGGGACAGGAGCTCTGGGGCCAACGTCCTGACTTTC	CASSIGDRSSGANVLTF	TRBV19	TRBJ2-6	TRBD1	17	few
TGTGCCAGCAGTTACCGGGACACCGATATCCCCGGGGAGCTGTTTTTT	CASSYRDTDIPGELFF	TRBV6-2/TRBV6-3	TRBJ2-2	NA	16	NA
TGTGCCAGCAGTTACCTAGATAGCAATCAGCCCCAGCATTTT	CASSYLDSNQPQHF	TRBV6-2/TRBV6-3	TRBJ1-5	NA	14	NA
TGTGCCAGCAGCTTAGCTCCACACCCCACAGATACGCAGTATTTT	CASSLAPHPTDTQYF	TRBV11-3	TRBJ2-3	NA	15	NA
TGCGCCAGCAGGGAGACGATTCCGGGACTAGGTGTAGGGGAGCAGTACTTC	CASRETIPGLGVGEQYF	TRBV10-2	TRBJ2-7	TRBD2	17	NA
TGTGCCAGCAGAGGACAGGGGGCAGGAATCACAGATACGCAGTATTTT	CASRGQGAGITDTQYF	TRBV2	TRBJ2-3	TRBD1	16	once
TGTGCCAGCAGCCTATTAGCGGGAAAACCTGGGGGGGACACAGATACGCAGTATTTT	CASSLLAGKPGGDTDTQYF	TRBV3-1/TRBV3-2	TRBJ2-3	TRBD2	19	NA
TGTGCCAGCAGCTTTAGTCCCAATCAGCCCCAGCATTTT	CASSFSPNQPQHF	TRBV7-2	TRBJ1-5	NA	13	once
TGTGCCAGCAGGACGCTAGCGGGAGCGCAAGATACGCAGTATTTT	CASRTLAGAQDTQYF	TRBV5-5	TRBJ2-3	TRBD2	15	NA
TGTGCCAGCAGTGAAGTCCCAGGCAATCAGCCCCAGCATTTT	CASSEVPGNQPQHF	TRBV6-1	TRBJ1-5	NA	14	NA
TGTGCCAGCAGCTTGGACTGGGACTACCAAGAGACCCAGTACTTC	CASSLDWDYQETQYF	TRBV5-6	TRBJ2-5	NA	15	NA
TGTGCCAGCAGTCTACAGGGCGACAATCAGCCCCAGCATTTT	CASSLQGDNQPQHF	TRBV27	TRBJ1-5	NA	14	NA
TGTGCCAGCAGCCATCGGAGAGGTGAGCAGTTCTTC	CASSHRRGEQFF	TRBV27	TRBJ2-1	NA	12	once
TGTGCCAGCAGTTACGGGACTAGCGGGAGTGGGACGGGCGAGCAGTACTTC	CASSYGTSGSGTGEQYF	TRBV6-7	TRBJ2-7	TRBD2	17	once
TGTGCCAGCTCGCCCGGGACAGGGGACGACGAGCAGTACTTC	CASSPGTGDDEQYF	TRBV18	TRBJ2-7	TRBD1	14	NA
TGTGCCAGCAGCACACGGACTAGCGGGAGAGGGGAGACCCAGTACTTC	CASSTRTSGRGETQYF	TRBV3-1/TRBV3-2	TRBJ2-5	TRBD2	16	NA
TGTGCCAGCAGCCGCCGGGACTTTGAGCAGTTCTTC	CASSRRDFEQFF	TRBV3-1/TRBV3-2	TRBJ2-1	NA	12	NA
TGCGCCAGCAGACTAGCGTCTACCTACGAGCAGTACTTC	CASRLASTYEQYF	TRBV5-1	TRBJ2-7	TRBD2	13	NA
TGTGCCAGCAGCCCTCCCCCCGGGGGGCACACTGAAGCTTTCTTT	CASSPPPGGHTEAFF	TRBV6-2/TRBV6-3	TRBJ1-1	NA	15	medium-sized
TGTGCCAGCAGCGGAAGGACTAGCGGGGACCTAAACTCCTACAATGAGCAGTTCTTC	CASSGRTSGDLNSYNEQFF	TRBV5-6	TRBJ2-1	TRBD2	19	NA
TGCAGCGTTGGAGAAGGGCCAGGGGGCTCCACTGAAGCTTTCTTT	CSVGEGPGGSTEAFF	TRBV29-1	TRBJ1-1	TRBD1	15	NA
TGTGCCAGTAGTACGGACTTTAACACCGGGGAGCTGTTTTTT	CASSTDFNTGELFF	TRBV19	TRBJ2-2	NA	14	NA
TGTGCCAGCAGCCCCCCTAGCGTCAACGGCTACGAGCAGTACTTC	CASSPPSVNGYEQYF	TRBV5-4	TRBJ2-7	NA	15	NA
TGTGCCAGCAGCCAAGAAGGGGGAGAAGGCAATCAGCCCCAGCATTTT	CASSQEGGEGNQPQHF	TRBV4-2	TRBJ1-5	NA	16	NA
TGTGCCAGCAGTCTAGGTAATAGGTACGAGCAGTACTTC	CASSLGNRYEQYF	TRBV6-5	TRBJ2-7	NA	13	NA
TGTGCCAGCAGCTTTTTCGTGGGCCTCCGTGAAAAACTGTTTTTT	CASSFFVGLREKLFF	TRBV5-5	TRBJ1-4	NA	15	NA
TGTGCCTGGAGTGCAGATCCCTATGGCTACACCTTC	CAWSADPYGYTF	TRBV30	TRBJ1-2	NA	12	NA
TGTGCCAGTAGTCACGCGACAGGCCCTAACTATGGCTACACCTTC	CASSHATGPNYGYTF	TRBV19	TRBJ1-2	NA	15	NA
TGTGCCACCAGTGATTTGGGACAGGGGGCTGGTGAGCAGTTCTTC	CATSDLGQGAGEQFF	TRBV24-1	TRBJ2-1	TRBD1	15	many